A single sample is the source of the 6 T cell receptor beta chains below, sequenced in a study of T cell repertoires in aging, cancer and after chemotherapy. The template was genomic DNA from peripheral blood, not RNA. Multiplex touch-down PCR with TRB-A/B primers amplified rearranged V-D-J TRB sequences. TCRdb reanalysed the multiplex PCR reads using MiXCR and keeps one entry per CDR3 protein. Found here are more than 500 distinct CDR3 sequences, around 30% of them singletons; the top ten hold 32%. Sequencing used blood. These TCRs come from a human donor in good health.

This clonotype is large by share. V is TRBV12-3 or TRBV12-4 and J is TRBJ2-7; 8 bases agree with TRBD2. With V trimmed by 6 bases and J by 1 base, 14 bases remained unmatched. The CDR3 runs to 17 residues. The CDR3 here is CASSPEFISGRSYEQYF. The CDR3 DNA reads as TGTGCCAGCAGCCCCGAGTTCATCAGCGGGAGATCCTACGAGCAGTACTTC.

Relative to its sample, this clonotype is large. The chain recombines TRBV7-9 with TRBJ1-2; 7 positions match TRBD1. V trimming: 5 bases; J trimming: 3 bases; junction bases outside the gene matches: 9. CDR3 length: 15 amino acids. The germline V gene encodes CDR1 SEHNR and CDR2 FQNEAQ (reference sequence). CDR3 sequence (DNA): TGTGCCAGCAGCCCGAGACAGGGAGCCGACTATGGCTACACCTTC. As protein: CASSPRQGADYGYTF. The entire variable domain, with the rest obtained from reference TRBV7-9 and TRBJ1-2, is as follows: DTGVSQNPRHKITKRGQNVTFRCDPISEHNRLYWYRQTLGQGPEFLTYFQNEAQLEKSRLLSDRFSAERPKGSFSTLEIQRTEQGDSAMYLCASSPRQGADYGYTFGSGTRLTVV.

The chain carries TRBV20-1 and TRBJ2-5; the D gene is possibly TRBD2 (5 bases). The CDR3 spans 15 residues. V lost 6 bases to trimming and J lost 2 bases, with 19 bases between them. Germline-derived CDR1 and CDR2 are DFQATT and SNEGSKA (reference sequence). CDR3 coding DNA: TGCAGTGCCAGCACCGGACTGGATCTACAAGAGACCCAGTACTTC. This translates into CSASTGLDLQETQYF.

By sample share, this clonotype is large. J is TRBJ1-2 and V is TRBV10-3; TRBD1 matches at 7 bases. Germline V lookup: CDR1 ENHRY, CDR2 SYGVKD. This CDR3 has 14 amino acids. The ends lost 4 bases at V and 2 bases at J; junction bases unmatched: 4. The CDR3 coding sequence is TGTGCCATCAGTGGGGACAGTGGCAACTATGGCTACACCTTC. This gives the protein CAISGDSGNYGYTF.

V and J are TRBV5-4 and TRBJ2-6; D ambiguous. The germline V gene has CDR1 SGHNT and CDR2 YYREEE (reference sequence). V gave up 0 bases and J gave up 0 bases, with 10 bases separating them. The CDR3 spans 17 residues. CDR3 sequence: CASSLAGGGSGANVLTF. The CDR3, as DNA: TGTGCCAGCAGCTTGGCCGGTGGCGGCTCTGGGGCCAACGTCCTGACTTTC. Supplemented by reference TRBV5-4 and TRBJ2-6, the full variable domain reads ETGVTQSPTHLIKTRGQQVTLRCSSQSGHNTVSWYQQALGQGPQFIFQYYREEENGRGNFPPRFSGLQFPNYSSELNVNALELDDSALYLCASSLAGGGSGANVLTFGAGSRLTVL.

This clonotype was found once. In DNA, the CDR3 is TGTGCCAGCAGCCCCGGGACGGTAAATTCACCCCTCCACTTT. It encodes CASSPGTVNSPLHF. The chain carries TRBV7-3 and TRBJ1-6, with D maybe TRBD1 (5 bases). This CDR3 contains 14 residues. Trimming removed 5 bases at V and 7 bases at J, with 12 bases between. Germline V CDR1 and CDR2: SGHTA, FQGTGA.